Each of the 29 T cell receptor beta chains below was sequenced from the same sample in a study of blood T cell repertoires in COVID-19. The assay was immunoSEQ multiplex PCR, and TCRdb's table has in-frame clones only and misses some. The sample consists of some 330,000 clones, around four fifths of them appearing once. The specimen sequenced was PBMCs or T cells enriched from blood (not recorded which). These receptors were collected from a woman between 45 and 60 years old who had recovered from COVID-19.

This chain links TRBV7-3 with TRBJ1-2; no firm D call. Germline V CDR1 and CDR2: SGHTA, FQGTGA. This CDR3 comprises 15 residues. Trimming pared 5 bases from V and 3 bases from J, leaving 16 bases between. CDR3 protein: CASSPQSGGDYGYTF. CDR3 in DNA: TGTGCCAGCAGCCCCCAGAGCGGAGGAGACTATGGCTACACCTTC.

CDR3 DNA: TGCAGCGTTGAAAGGACTAATAACTATGGCTACACCTTC. Its protein is CSVERTNNYGYTF. The gene calls are TRBV29-1 and TRBJ1-2; D unresolved. Germline assignment: CDR1 SQVTM and CDR2 ANQGSEA. The CDR3 covers 13 residues. V was cut by 2 bases and J by 1 base, with 8 bases left in between.

This clone was picked up a small number of times. CDR3 amino acids: CASSPPPGQVGDTIYF. CDR3 bases: TGTGCCAGCAGTCCCCCCCCGGGACAGGTCGGGGACACCATATATTTT. This sequence joins TRBV6-6 and TRBJ1-3, with 8 bases identical to TRBD1. V was clipped by 5 bases and J by 8 bases; unmatched bases: 14. CDR3 length: 16 amino acids. The germline V gene encodes CDR1 MNHNY and CDR2 SVGAGI (reference sequence).

The chain has TRBV24-1 and TRBJ2-2; tentative D call: TRBD1 (6 bases). Germline V lookup: CDR1 KGHDR, CDR2 SFDVKD. V lost 3 bases, J lost 6 bases, and 13 bases lay in between. The CDR3 extends over 15 amino acids. DNA for the CDR3: TGTGCCACCAGTGATCCATCACAGGGAGCCGGGGAGCTGTTTTTT. Protein: CATSDPSQGAGELFF.

Turning to this clone: A read error may produce the germline difference seen at one junction end. The chain links TRBV5-5 to TRBJ1-2, with D perhaps matching TRBD1 (6 bases). Germline V gene lookup returns CDR1 SGHKS and CDR2 YYEKEE (reference sequence). This CDR3 is 14 amino acids long. CDR3 coding DNA: TGTGCCAGCAGCTTTTTTGGGGGCTACTATGACTACACCTTC. Translation: CASSFFGGYYDYTF.

The chain recombines TRBV4-2 with TRBJ1-1, with D possibly TRBD1 on 6 matching bases. Germline values: CDR1 LGHNA, CDR2 YNFKEQ. V shed 4 bases and J shed 0 bases, with 12 bases lying between them. This CDR3 has 15 residues. CDR3 coding DNA: TGTGCCAGCAGCCCGGGGGGCACGATGAACACTGAAGCTTTCTTT. This codes for CASSPGGTMNTEAFF.

The chain links TRBV19 to TRBJ2-2; tentatively, D is TRBD1 (6 bases). The V gene's germline CDR1 is LNHDA and CDR2 SQIVND (reference sequence). Trimming left V 2 bases short and J 3 bases short, with 10 bases between. This CDR3 is built from 15 residues. CDR3 nucleotide sequence: TGTGCCAGTAGTATAAGTCAGGGGCACACCGGGGAGCTGTTTTTT. The encoded protein is CASSISQGHTGELFF.

This clone was seen repeatedly, ten times or more. For the CDR3, the DNA is TGTGCCAGCTCCGACAGGGAAGGCGAAAAACTGTTTTTT. Its protein product is CASSDREGEKLFF. The rearrangement uses TRBV2 and TRBJ1-4, with 7 bases matching TRBD1. Germline values: CDR1 SNHLY, CDR2 FYNNEI. With V trimmed by 8 bases and J by 8 bases, 8 bases remained unmatched. This CDR3 region has 13 residues. Full variable domain (remainder filled in from reference TRBV2 and TRBJ1-4): EPEVTQTPSHQVTQMGQEVILRCVPISNHLYFYWYRQILGQKVEFLVSFYNNEISEKSEIFDDQFSVERPDGSNFTLKIRSTKLEDSAMYFCASSDREGEKLFFGSGTQLSVL.

V and J are TRBV7-9 and TRBJ1-3; 7 bases fit TRBD1. This CDR3 spans 19 amino acids. In germline, CDR1 is SEHNR, CDR2 FQNEAQ (reference sequence). Unmatched junction bases numbered 16, after V lost 5 bases and J lost 0 bases. DNA of the CDR3: TGTGCCAGCAGCCACAATTTAAGACAGGGAAGGAGCTCTGGAAACACCATATATTTT. Translated: CASSHNLRQGRSSGNTIYF.

The rearrangement joins TRBV11-3 to TRBJ2-1; TRBD2 matches 7 bases. Unmatched junction bases numbered 8, after V lost 4 bases and J lost 8 bases. The CDR3 consists of 14 residues. Germline CDR1 SGHNT, CDR2 YENEEA. In DNA, the CDR3 is TGTGCCAGCAGCTCCGGAAGAACTAGCGATGAGCAGTTCTTC. Amino acid sequence: CASSSGRTSDEQFF.

The J gene is TRBJ2-3, the V gene TRBV3-1 (or the pseudogene TRBV3-2); a possible D gene is TRBD2 (6 bases). The CDR3 sequence is 19 residues long. The V gene lost 0 bases and the J gene lost 2 bases, with 21 bases spanning the gap. Germline loops: CDR1 LGHDT, CDR2 YNNKEL (reference sequence). DNA for the CDR3: TGTGCCAGCAGCCAAGACTCGCCTGGAGGGGACTCCTACACAGATACGCAGTATTTT. Translating it yields CASSQDSPGGDSYTDTQYF.

V usage is TRBV5-8 and J usage is TRBJ2-7, with D possibly matching TRBD1 (5 bases). Germline V CDR1 and CDR2: SGHTS, YDEGEE. The ends were cut back, 0 bases at V and 5 bases at J, with 12 bases in the middle. The CDR3 length is 14 residues. Here the CDR3 reads CASSLVQGSHEQYF. As DNA, the CDR3 is TGTGCCAGCAGCTTGGTCCAGGGAAGCCACGAGCAGTACTTC.

The V gene is TRBV7-2, the J gene TRBJ1-6; possibly TRBD1 for D (6 bases). Looked up from germline, CDR1 is SGHTA and CDR2 is FQGNSA. The CDR3 runs to 16 residues. The V gene lost 8 bases and the J gene lost 6 bases, with 20 bases spanning the gap. The DNA for the CDR3 is TGTGCCAGCTGCAGGGGAGGGAATTTAGTTAATTCACCCCTCCACTTT. Its translation: CASCRGGNLVNSPLHF.

The chain employs TRBV21-1 and TRBJ1-3; TRBD1 is taken as the D call from the table, unchecked against the DNA. TRBV21-1 is designated a pseudogene. The CDR3 runs to 16 residues. The CDR3 is CASSKVIVSRRNTIYF. In DNA, the CDR3 is TGTGCCAGCAGCAAAGTTATTGTCAGTCGCCGAAACACCATATATTTT.

The gene calls are TRBV7-2 and TRBJ2-6; TRBD1 aligns across 9 bases. The junction had 10 bases not matched to a gene; V was cut back by 4 bases and J by 0 bases. Germline V gives CDR1 SGHTA, CDR2 FQGNSA. CDR3 size: 19 residues. CDR3 region: CASSWTGVGANSGANVLTF. The CDR3 nucleotides are TGTGCCAGCAGCTGGACAGGGGTAGGGGCGAACTCTGGGGCCAACGTCCTGACTTTC.

The J gene is TRBJ1-5, the V gene TRBV11-2; D is possibly TRBD1 (5 bases). CDR3 length: 15 residues. Trimming left V 3 bases short and J 4 bases short, with 13 bases between. The germline CDR1 and CDR2 sequences are SGHAT and FQNNGV. This chain's CDR3 is CASSLAGLPNQPQHF. CDR3 sequence (DNA): TGTGCCAGCAGCTTGGCGGGACTTCCTAATCAGCCCCAGCATTTT.

The V and J genes are TRBV18 and TRBJ2-7, with 7 bases fitting TRBD1. Trimming removed 0 bases from V and 3 bases from J; junction bases left unmatched: 8. The CDR3 totals 16 residues. CDR1 is KGHSH and CDR2 is LQKENI in the germline V gene. The CDR3 bases are TGTGCCAGCTCACCACCCCCCGGGACAGAAGACTACGAGCAGTACTTC. It is translated as CASSPPPGTEDYEQYF.

The chain couples TRBV19 to TRBJ1-1, with a possible D match to TRBD1 (5 bases). Germline V lookup: CDR1 LNHDA, CDR2 SQIVND (reference sequence). The CDR3 is 16 residues long. Trimming removed 1 base at V and 3 bases at J, with 15 bases between. CDR3 nucleotide sequence: TGTGCCAGTAGTATAGTCCGCGGGACGAGGGACACTGAAGCTTTCTTT. Amino acids: CASSIVRGTRDTEAFF.

This clone was seen only a few times. The identical CDR3 is also encoded by other nucleotide sequences in the sample. The CDR3 reads CASSLDRDQPQHF. CDR3 bases: TGTGCCAGCAGCTTAGATCGGGATCAGCCCCAGCATTTT. The chain couples TRBV7-2 to TRBJ1-5; D remains ambiguous. Germline lookup yields CDR1 SGHTA and CDR2 FQGNSA. Trimming cost V 1 base and J 5 bases, with 6 bases left between them. CDR3 size: 13 residues. Complete variable domain (other parts from reference TRBV7-2 and TRBJ1-5): GAGVSQSPSNKVTEKGKDVELRCDPISGHTALYWYRQSLGQGLEFLIYFQGNSAPDKSGLPSDRFSAERTGGSVSTLTIQRTQQEDSAVYLCASSLDRDQPQHFGDGTRLSIL.

This clone was counted between two and nine times. V gene TRBV19 combines with J gene TRBJ1-2, with a possible D match to TRBD1 (5 bases). Per the germline V gene, CDR1 is LNHDA and CDR2 is SQIVND (reference sequence). CDR3 length: 14 residues. V was shortened by 5 bases and J by 0 bases, with 10 bases between the two germline ends. In nucleotides, the CDR3 is TGTGCCAGTAGTCGGGGGAGGACTAACTATGGCTACACCTTC. This translates into CASSRGRTNYGYTF. The full variable domain, its missing parts supplied by reference TRBV19 and TRBJ1-2, is DGGITQSPKYLFRKEGQNVTLSCEQNLNHDAMYWYRQDPGQGLRLIYYSQIVNDFQKGDIAEGYSVSREKKESFPLTVTSAQKNPTAFYLCASSRGRTNYGYTFGSGTRLTVV.

The chain is built from TRBV7-8 and TRBJ1-6; D is ambiguous. Trimming shortened V by 1 base and J by 10 bases, and 8 bases separated the two germline ends. CDR1 is SGHVS, CDR2 FQNEAQ, per germline. This CDR3 has 13 residues. The CDR3 is CASSLGLRSPLHF. The CDR3 region has the DNA TGTGCCAGCAGCTTAGGACTTCGGTCACCCCTCCACTTT.

The J gene is TRBJ2-1, the V gene TRBV6-2 or TRBV6-3; tentatively, D is TRBD1 (6 bases). The CDR3 covers 15 residues. Germline loops: CDR1 MNHEY, CDR2 SVGEGT. V was shortened by 4 bases and J by 4 bases, with 14 bases between the two germline ends. The CDR3 protein is CASSLVEGGYNEQFF. The CDR3 DNA sequence: TGTGCCAGCAGTTTGGTGGAAGGGGGATACAATGAGCAGTTCTTC.

Only one count was recorded for this clone. The gene calls are TRBV30 and TRBJ1-3; unclear D gene. Trimming cost V 4 bases and J 0 bases, with 7 bases left between them. The CDR3 sequence is 13 residues long. CDR1 is GTSNPN, CDR2 SVGIG, per germline (reference sequence). The CDR3 reads CAWTHSSGNTIYF. In nucleotides, the CDR3 is TGTGCCTGGACACACAGCTCTGGAAACACCATATATTTT.

The V gene is TRBV27, the J gene TRBJ2-1; 9 bases agree with TRBD2. With V trimmed by 8 bases and J by 9 bases, 8 bases remained unmatched. This CDR3 region has 13 residues. CDR1 and CDR2 (germline): MNHEY, SMNVEV (reference sequence). This CDR3 reads CASYKAGGREQFF. The CDR3 bases are TGTGCCAGCTACAAAGCGGGAGGTCGTGAGCAGTTCTTC.

The rearrangement links TRBV5-1 to TRBJ2-3, with TRBD1 identical over 8 bases. V lost 0 bases and J lost 10; bases outside the gene matches: 4. The CDR3 extends over 13 amino acids. CDR1 is SGHRS, CDR2 YFSETQ, per germline. CDR3 sequence reads: CASSLGQGSAQYF. The CDR3 DNA follows: TGCGCCAGCAGCTTGGGACAGGGGTCTGCGCAGTATTTT.

This chain links TRBV5-6 with TRBJ1-2, with D unclear. Trimming left V 2 bases short and J 3 bases short, with 11 bases between. The CDR3 sequence is 14 residues long. Germline CDR1 is SGHDT and CDR2 is YYEEEE. The chain's CDR3 is CASSFPRGYYGYTF. CDR3 bases: TGTGCCAGCAGCTTCCCTCGCGGGTACTATGGCTACACCTTC.

The chain couples TRBV5-1 to TRBJ1-3; D may be TRBD1 (6 bases). Trimming removed 0 bases at V and 0 bases at J, with 10 bases between. Germline V gives CDR1 SGHRS, CDR2 YFSETQ. The CDR3 is made up of 16 amino acids. The CDR3 protein is CASSLERGASGNTIYF. In DNA form, the CDR3 reads TGCGCCAGCAGCTTGGAACGGGGGGCCTCTGGAAACACCATATATTTT. Using reference TRBV5-1 and TRBJ1-3 for the parts outside the CDR3, the full variable domain is KAGVTQTPRYLIKTRGQQVTLSCSPISGHRSVSWYQQTPGQGLQFLFEYFSETQRNKGNFPGRFSGRQFSNSRSEMNVSTLELGDSALYLCASSLERGASGNTIYFGEGSWLTVV.

This chain connects TRBV9 to TRBJ1-1; TRBD1 agrees at 7 bases. With 4 bases clipped from V and 0 bases from J, the junction kept 3 bases outside the gene matches. Germline CDR1 SGDLS, CDR2 YYNGEE. The CDR3 covers 14 residues. The CDR3 loop reads CASSQGVLNTEAFF. CDR3 DNA: TGTGCCAGCAGCCAGGGGGTACTGAACACTGAAGCTTTCTTT.

The gene calls are TRBV15 and TRBJ1-2, with 11 bases identical to TRBD1. V shed 1 base, J shed 6 bases, and the junction held 4 bases outside the gene matches. Germline loops: CDR1 LNHNV, CDR2 YYDKDF (reference sequence). CDR3 length: 15 residues. This CDR3 is CATSRGGQGAHGYTF. Written as DNA, the CDR3 is TGTGCCACCAGCAGAGGCGGACAGGGGGCGCATGGCTACACCTTC.